One and the same sample provided the 10 T cell receptor beta chains below, sequenced in a study of radiotherapy plus CTLA-4 blockade in lung cancer (dated by TCRdb to between 2017 and 2018). The receptor library was made with the immunoSEQ multiplex PCR assay. In TCRdb, the immuneACCESS table is reduced to in-frame sequences with V and J assigned. These tables do not hold every clone; where another copy was compared, an unresolved V gene accounts for under half, and the others remain unexplained. The sample includes 70,000 to 95,000 clones, with over 80% observed a single time. The ten largest clones add up to approximately 15% of the sample. Source: peripheral blood, taken from a patient treated with radiotherapy plus ipilimumab. The origin of the receptors is a human donor with non-small cell lung cancer that progressed on radiotherapy plus ipilimumab.

In the case of this clone: The sample has other DNA sequences that encode this CDR3 too. V and J are TRBV19 and TRBJ1-2, with TRBD1 matching 9 bases. Germline CDR1 is LNHDA and CDR2 is SQIVND (reference sequence). The CDR3 is 13 residues long. Trimming at V came to 4 bases and at J to 6 bases, leaving 3 bases not matched to a gene. The CDR3 spells CASSTTGGDGYTF. The CDR3, as DNA: TGTGCCAGTAGTACTACAGGGGGCGATGGCTACACCTTC.

On this clone itself: Other nucleotide sequences from this sample produce the same CDR3. This rearrangement joins TRBV21-1 to TRBJ2-1; TRBD2, the table's D call, was not compared with the DNA. TRBV21-1 is a known pseudogene. The length of the CDR3 is 16 residues. The CDR3 spells CASSSQGRGRGNEQFF. CDR3 bases: TGTGCCAGCAGCAGCCAGGGGCGGGGGCGAGGCAATGAGCAGTTCTTC.

The chain carries TRBV7-9 and TRBJ2-5; perhaps TRBD2 as D (5 bases). Trimming removed 5 bases at V and 5 bases at J, with 18 bases between. This CDR3 has 15 amino acids. The V gene's germline CDR1 is SEHNR and CDR2 FQNEAQ (reference sequence). The CDR3 DNA is TGTGCCAGCAGCCCAAGAGGGTCTGGGTGGGAGACCCAGTACTTC. This translates into CASSPRGSGWETQYF.

This chain connects TRBV9 to TRBJ1-3; no clear D gene. CDR1 is SGDLS and CDR2 is YYNGEE in the germline V gene. V was shortened by 0 bases and J by 4 bases, with 11 bases between the two germline ends. The CDR3 spans 15 residues. The CDR3 here is CASSVGGLAGNTIYF. Written as DNA, the CDR3 is TGTGCCAGCAGCGTAGGAGGTCTCGCGGGAAACACCATATATTTT.

The chain joins TRBV2 to TRBJ1-2, with D perhaps matching TRBD1 (6 bases). V lost 3 bases and J 4 bases, leaving 9 bases between the germline ends. Germline values: CDR1 SNHLY, CDR2 FYNNEI. This CDR3 is 13 amino acids long. CDR3 nucleotides: TGTGCCAGCAGTGAGGGGGGGCTCTATGGCTACACCTTC. Its translation: CASSEGGLYGYTF.

This clone was counted once. The V and J genes are TRBV4-3 and TRBJ2-7, with D uncertain. From germline, CDR1 is LGHNA and CDR2 YSLEER. The CDR3 contains 14 residues. The ends were cut back, 1 base at V and 0 bases at J, with 7 bases in the middle. The chain's CDR3 is CASSQAMGSYEQYF. The CDR3 nucleotides read TGCGCCAGCAGCCAAGCTATGGGCTCCTACGAGCAGTACTTC.

The chain employs TRBV19 and TRBJ2-1; D uncertain. The CDR3 consists of 16 residues. CDR1 and CDR2 (germline): LNHDA, SQIVND (reference sequence). Deletions cut 3 bases from V and 0 bases from J, with 12 bases between. CDR3 loop: CASSMADTPSYNEQFF. The CDR3 coding sequence is TGTGCCAGTAGTATGGCGGATACCCCCTCCTACAATGAGCAGTTCTTC.

The rearrangement uses TRBV28 and TRBJ1-5; 7 nucleotides match TRBD1. Germline lookup yields CDR1 MDHEN and CDR2 SYDVKM. CDR3 size: 17 residues. The J segment lost 0 bases and the V segment lost 6 bases, leaving 11 bases of the junction unmatched. The DNA for the CDR3 is TGTGCCAGCAGCGGCGGACAGGCCTCCTATAGCAATCAGCCCCAGCATTTT. This gives the protein CASSGGQASYSNQPQHF.

The rearrangement uses TRBV5-1 and TRBJ2-7; possibly TRBD1 or TRBD2 for D (5 bases each). With 0 bases removed from V and 5 bases from J, the gap between germline ends came to 6 bases. CDR1 SGHRS and CDR2 YFSETQ come from the germline V gene. CDR3 length equals 12 residues. CDR3 in amino acids: CASSLGGDEQYF. CDR3 sequence (DNA): TGCGCCAGCAGCTTGGGAGGGGACGAGCAGTACTTC.

This chain links TRBV11-2 with TRBJ2-3; 7 bases are a match to TRBD2. V lost 5 bases and J lost 0; bases outside the gene matches: 2. The CDR3 spans 14 residues. The V gene's germline CDR1 is SGHAT and CDR2 FQNNGV. The CDR3 bases are TGTGCCAGCAGCGGCGGGGGAAGCACAGATACGCAGTATTTT. It specifies CASSGGGSTDTQYF. Drawing the rest from reference TRBV11-2 and TRBJ2-3, the complete variable domain is EAGVAQSPRYKIIEKRQSVAFWCNPISGHATLYWYQQILGQGPKLLIQFQNNGVVDDSQLPKDRFSAERLKGVDSTLKIQPAKLEDSAVYLCASSGGGSTDTQYFGPGTRLTVL.